A single TCR beta chain is shown here with its context. V was cut by 4 bases and J by 6 bases, with 14 bases left in between. Germline assignment: CDR1 SGHNT and CDR2 YYREEE (reference sequence). The CDR3 spans 14 residues. This sample was included in a study of blood T cell repertoires in COVID-19. Per the authors' pipeline: The authors estimated nucleated cell counts from reference gene primer amplification. TCRdb's copy holds only in-frame clones and misses some; the assay was immunoSEQ multiplex PCR. V and J calls and clone size are copied from that table; D and trimming were computed from the DNA. The table lists fewer than 400,000 clones, roughly nine tenths of them singletons, with roughly 1.9% in the top ten.

Sequenced material: peripheral blood. The J gene is TRBJ2-1, the V gene TRBV5-4; a possible D gene is TRBD2 (5 bases). The sequence derives from a woman in her 30s with COVID-19, enrolled during active disease. The CDR3 DNA reads TGTGCCAGCAGCCCCGCTAGCAAGCGCAATGAGCAGTTCTTC. It codes for CASSPASKRNEQFF.